Each of the 19 T cell receptor beta chains below was sequenced from the same sample in a study of response to subunit inactivated influenza vaccine. TCRdb redid the calling of the RT-PCR reads with MiXCR, one entry per CDR3 protein. The sample includes about 170,000 distinct CDR3 sequences, approximately 12% of them seen just once. The same data also contributed to another study, on T cells expressing NK-cell markers. From that study: Production of TCR beta cDNA relied on 5'RACE template switching with UMIs.

Sample: CD8+ T cells sorted from PBMCs, taken 12 days after vaccination. The origin of the receptors is a man in his fifties who received an inactivated influenza vaccine.

This clonotype has a handful of counts. The rearrangement joins TRBV9 to TRBJ2-5; 11 bases agree with TRBD2. Trimming at V came to 4 bases and at J to 5 bases, leaving 7 bases not matched to a gene. The CDR3 contains 15 residues. Germline lookup yields CDR1 SGDLS and CDR2 YYNGEE. The CDR3 here is CASSLSGGADETQYF. The CDR3 bases are TGTGCCAGCAGCCTTAGCGGGGGGGCCGACGAGACCCAGTACTTC. Combining the CDR3 with reference TRBV9 and TRBJ2-5 gives the whole variable domain DSGVTQTPKHLITATGQRVTLRCSPRSGDLSVYWYQQSLDQGLQFLIQYYNGEERAKGNILERFSAQQFPDLHSELNLSSLELGDSALYFCASSLSGGADETQYFGPGTRLLVL.

CDR3 sequence (DNA): TGCAGTGCTAAGCAATATGACGGAGACTACGAGCAGTACTTC. It translates to CSAKQYDGDYEQYF. The chain carries TRBV20-1 and TRBJ2-7; D unresolved. The CDR3 loop spans 14 amino acids. V lost 4 bases to trimming and J lost 3 bases, with 16 bases between them. From germline, CDR1 is DFQATT and CDR2 SNEGSKA (reference sequence).

V and J are TRBV28 and TRBJ2-7, with 14 positions matching TRBD2. The CDR3 spans 17 residues. CDR1 and CDR2 (germline): MDHEN, SYDVKM. Unmatched junction bases numbered 6, after V lost 4 bases and J lost 1 base. The CDR3 loop reads CASSSPGLAGVSYEQYF. The CDR3 coding sequence is TGTGCCAGCAGTTCCCCGGGACTAGCGGGAGTTTCCTACGAGCAGTACTTC. Supplemented by reference TRBV28 and TRBJ2-7, the full variable domain reads DVKVTQSSRYLVKRTGEKVFLECVQDMDHENMFWYRQDPGLGLRLIYFSYDVKMKEKGDIPEGYSVSREKKERFSLILESASTNQTSMYLCASSSPGLAGVSYEQYFGPGTRLTVT.

The chain recombines TRBV3-1 with TRBJ2-5, with D possibly being TRBD1 (6 bases). This CDR3 is built from 14 residues. Trimming removed 4 bases at V and 10 bases at J, with 19 bases between. Germline loops: CDR1 LGHDT, CDR2 YNNKEL (reference sequence). CDR3 amino acids: CASSLYRENHGQYF. In DNA, the CDR3 is TGTGCCAGCAGCCTCTACAGGGAGAACCATGGCCAGTACTTC.

This clonotype occurred a few times. V usage is TRBV7-9 and J usage is TRBJ2-3; TRBD2 might be the D (5 bases). CDR1 SEHNR and CDR2 FQNEAQ come from the germline V gene (reference sequence). The CDR3 is made up of 13 amino acids. The V end lost 2 bases, the J end lost 5 bases, and 8 bases lay between the germline ends. The DNA of the CDR3 is TGTGCCAGCAGCTTAATAGGAGGAGATACGCAGTATTTT. Translating gives CASSLIGGDTQYF.

The rearrangement joins TRBV30 to TRBJ1-5; D not certain. Germline CDR1 is GTSNPN and CDR2 is SVGIG (reference sequence). The CDR3 totals 13 residues. V shed 5 bases and J shed 0 bases, with 8 bases lying between them. DNA of the CDR3: TGTGCCTGGGGGATATATAGCAATCAGCCCCAGCATTTT. Translating it yields CAWGIYSNQPQHF.

This clonotype has only a few counts. The V gene is TRBV5-6, the J gene TRBJ2-7, with 9 bases identical to TRBD1. This CDR3 contains 14 residues. Germline V gives CDR1 SGHDT, CDR2 YYEEEE. J gave up 2 bases and V 4 bases, and 4 bases lay outside the gene matches. For the CDR3, the DNA is TGTGCCAGCAGCCCGGACAGGGGAACCTACGAGCAGTACTTC. Translation gives CASSPDRGTYEQYF.

This clonotype was counted between two and nine times. This chain uses TRBV5-1 with TRBJ2-3; 8 bases map to TRBD2. Germline V CDR1 and CDR2: SGHRS, YFSETQ. The trim removed 4 bases at V and 4 bases at J, leaving 11 bases unmatched. The CDR3 has 16 amino acids. The CDR3 sequence is CASSPRADGGADTQYF. Written as DNA, the CDR3 is TGCGCCAGCAGCCCCCGGGCAGACGGGGGGGCAGATACGCAGTATTTT.

The sample holds one count of this clonotype. The rearrangement links TRBV7-6 to TRBJ1-1; tentative D call: TRBD1 (5 bases). Trimming removed 8 bases at V and 3 bases at J, with 13 bases between. Per germline, CDR1 SGHVS and CDR2 FNYEAQ. CDR3 length: 13 residues. Written as DNA, the CDR3 is TGTGCCAGCGGGGGGGGGATAGACACTGAAGCTTTCTTT. Amino acid sequence: CASGGGIDTEAFF.

This sequence joins TRBV4-3 and TRBJ2-3; TRBD2 matches at 7 bases. Per the germline V gene, CDR1 is LGHNA and CDR2 is YSLEER. Unmatched junction bases numbered 11, after V lost 0 bases and J lost 5 bases. The CDR3 extends over 17 amino acids. The CDR3 DNA follows: TGCGCCAGCAGCCAAGATCTAACGGGAGGACGTGGAGATACGCAGTATTTT. Protein product: CASSQDLTGGRGDTQYF.

On this clonotype: A much larger clone lies a single base off, so this may be a read error. The rearrangement links TRBV2 to TRBJ2-1; D gene ambiguous. The CDR3 is 14 residues long. The V gene's germline CDR1 is SNHLY and CDR2 FYNNEI. The chain's CDR3 is CASCVRNSYNEHFF. The CDR3 bases are TGTGCTTCCTGTGTGCGGAACTCCTACAATGAGCATTTCTTC. Full variable domain (outside the CDR3, taken from reference TRBV2 and TRBJ2-1): EPEVTQTPSHQVTQMGQEVILRCVPISNHLYFYWYRQILGQKVEFLVSFYNNEISEKSEIFDDQFSVERPDGSNFTLKIRSTKLEDSAMYFCASCVRNSYNEHFFGPGTRLTVL.

This sequence joins TRBV6-1 and TRBJ1-2; weak D call: TRBD1 (6 bases). The CDR3 loop spans 14 amino acids. The germline CDR1 and CDR2 sequences are MNHNS and SASEGT. V lost 5 bases and J 4 bases, leaving 14 bases between the germline ends. The DNA for the CDR3 is TGTGCCAGCAGTCTCGGGCAGGGGTTCTATGGCTACACCTTC. Residues: CASSLGQGFYGYTF.

J is TRBJ1-4 and V is TRBV4-3; D gene ambiguous. Germline-derived CDR1 and CDR2 are LGHNA and YSLEER. This CDR3 contains 15 residues. Trimming took off 3 bases at V and 8 bases at J, with 16 bases between the two ends. CDR3: CASSQAGGTGEKLFF. CDR3 in DNA: TGCGCCAGCAGCCAGGCGGGTGGAACTGGGGAAAAACTGTTTTTT.

The sample holds a few counts of this clonotype. The chain combines TRBV5-1 with TRBJ2-7, with TRBD1 identical over 12 bases. V lost 3 bases and J lost 7; bases outside the gene matches: 8. The CDR3 is 15 residues long. The germline V gene has CDR1 SGHRS and CDR2 YFSETQ. CDR3 region: CASSSLGQGAEEQYF. The CDR3 region has the DNA TGCGCCAGCAGCTCCTTGGGACAGGGGGCGGAAGAGCAGTACTTC. The whole variable domain, filled in from reference TRBV5-1 and TRBJ2-7, reads KAGVTQTPRYLIKTRGQQVTLSCSPISGHRSVSWYQQTPGQGLQFLFEYFSETQRNKGNFPGRFSGRQFSNSRSEMNVSTLELGDSALYLCASSSLGQGAEEQYFGPGTRLTVT.

This clonotype appeared a single time. The gene calls are TRBV18 and TRBJ2-7; 9 nucleotides agree with TRBD1. V shed 3 bases, J shed 6 bases, and the junction held 9 bases outside the gene matches. The CDR3 covers 15 residues. Per germline, CDR1 KGHSH and CDR2 LQKENI. DNA of the CDR3: TGTGCCAGCTCACCGCCGGGACAGGGTTCCCTCGAGCAGTACTTC. This sequence encodes CASSPPGQGSLEQYF.

The chain carries TRBV5-1 and TRBJ2-5; D may be TRBD2 (5 bases). V shed 5 bases and J shed 5 bases, with 16 bases lying between them. The V gene's germline CDR1 is SGHRS and CDR2 YFSETQ. The CDR3 has 14 residues. The CDR3 is CASSSAGLGETQYF. CDR3 coding DNA: TGCGCCAGCAGTTCCGCGGGCCTTGGGGAGACCCAGTACTTC.

In its sample, this clonotype was seen once. CDR3 in amino acids: CASSAGLAGNVKNIQYF. The CDR3 region has the DNA TGCGCCAGCAGCGCGGGACTAGCGGGAAATGTCAAAAACATTCAGTACTTC. The chain recombines TRBV4-3 with TRBJ2-4; 13 bases align to TRBD2. The V segment lost 5 bases and the J segment 3 bases; nucleotides outside the gene matches: 7. The germline V gene encodes CDR1 LGHNA and CDR2 YSLEER. The length of the CDR3 is 17 residues.

This clonotype was counted a few times. The chain employs TRBV10-2 and TRBJ2-3; D not certain. V was pared by 10 bases and J by 7 bases, with 18 bases between. Germline values: CDR1 WSHSY, CDR2 SAAADI. The CDR3 sequence is 13 residues long. CDR3 sequence (DNA): TGCGCCACCCTTGAGCAGACTGCCTATACGCAGTATTTT. It codes for CATLEQTAYTQYF.

In DNA form, the CDR3 reads TGTGCCAGCTTGTCGATATTGCGGTCCTACAATGAGCAGTTCTTC. It translates to CASLSILRSYNEQFF. V gene TRBV4-2 combines with J gene TRBJ2-1; D call uncertain. CDR1 and CDR2 from the germline V gene are LGHNA and YNFKEQ. The length of the CDR3 is 15 residues. Trimming shortened V by 8 bases and J by 1 base, and 15 bases separated the two germline ends.